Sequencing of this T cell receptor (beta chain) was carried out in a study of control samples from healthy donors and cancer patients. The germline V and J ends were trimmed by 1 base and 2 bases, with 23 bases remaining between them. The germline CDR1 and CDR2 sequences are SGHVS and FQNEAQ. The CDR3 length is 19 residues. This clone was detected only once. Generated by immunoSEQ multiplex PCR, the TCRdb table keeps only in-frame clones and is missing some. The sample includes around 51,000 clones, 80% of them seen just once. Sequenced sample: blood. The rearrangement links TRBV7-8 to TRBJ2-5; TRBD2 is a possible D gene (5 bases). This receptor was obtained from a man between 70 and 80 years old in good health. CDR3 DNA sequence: TGTGCCAGCAGCTTAGGGCGGGCAGGTCCTCTTTACCGTCAAGAGACCCAGTACTTC. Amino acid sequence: CASSLGRAGPLYRQETQYF.